This T cell receptor (beta chain) was sequenced in a study of T cell repertoires in cytomegalovirus infection. Losses at the gene ends were 3 bases for V and 3 bases for J; bases not matched to a gene: 4. Germline V gene lookup returns CDR1 SNHLY and CDR2 FYNNEI. The CDR3 sequence is 15 residues long. This clonotype was detected many times. In TCRdb, the reads were re-called with MiXCR into one record per CDR3 protein. This table holds hundreds of thousands of distinct CDR3 sequences, approximately 6.7% found once. The source is a human donor in good health (CMV status not recorded). Some clones in this sample may be carry-over from other donors' samples. This chain uses TRBV2 with TRBJ1-5; TRBD1 aligns across 8 bases. Input material: PBMCs. The CDR3 is CASSEDRANNQPQHF. DNA of the CDR3: TGTGCCAGCAGTGAGGACAGGGCAAACAATCAGCCCCAGCATTTT.